This T cell receptor (beta chain) was captured in a study of technical replicates of blood from several donors. From germline, CDR1 is SEHNR and CDR2 FQNEAQ (reference sequence). The CDR3 is 14 amino acids. The protocol was immunoSEQ multiplex PCR, while the TCRdb copy is restricted to in-frame clones and leaves out a portion. Of 72,000 or so clones detected, around 96% appear once; the ten largest clones hold over 0.35%. This clone has just one count. At one of its ends the junction is not consistent with the germline gene, which may arise from a read error. This chain links TRBV7-9 with TRBJ2-2; TRBD2 aligns across 9 bases. This TCR was sampled from a human donor in good health. The sample taken for sequencing was T cells isolated from PBMCs. CDR3 sequence (DNA): TGTGCCAGCAGTTTAGCGGGAGACACCGGGGAGCTGTTTTTT. This codes for CASSLAGDTGELFF.